Here is one T cell receptor (beta chain) with its context. Its antigen is unknown. Possible read error: a much larger clone is one base away. The conserved phenylalanine or tryptophan normally closing the CDR3 is absent here, so this likely arose from a read error. The library came from three nested PCR rounds adapted from ARM-PCR protocols. TCRdb redid the calling of the multiplex PCR reads with MiXCR, one entry per CDR3 protein. The sample contains some 90,000 distinct CDR3 sequences, around two thirds of which appear only once. Trimming stripped 4 bases from V and 4 bases from J, with 12 bases between. The CDR3 is made up of 13 amino acids. Looked up from germline, CDR1 is DFQATT and CDR2 is SNEGSKA (reference sequence). The record originates from a study of tumor and adjacent non-tumor tissue in lung cancer. About the study: Samples averaged about 4.17 million productive TCRbeta reads each.

RNA was extracted from bulk tissue without any cell sorting. Donors were chemotherapy-naive, newly diagnosed lung cancer surgical patients in China, August–November 2014. Study-level points and caveats: Tumor TCR diversity, when higher, was linked to shorter survival. Compared with tumor, normal lung showed significantly lower TCR diversity.

J is TRBJ2-3 and V is TRBV20-1; perhaps TRBD2 as D (5 bases). The sequencing sample was made of lung tumor tissue. The sequence derives from a man between 65 and 85 years old with non-small cell lung cancer. CDR3 DNA: TGCAGTGCTACCCGGACTGCAGCAGATACGCAGTATTAT. It specifies CSATRTAADTQYY.